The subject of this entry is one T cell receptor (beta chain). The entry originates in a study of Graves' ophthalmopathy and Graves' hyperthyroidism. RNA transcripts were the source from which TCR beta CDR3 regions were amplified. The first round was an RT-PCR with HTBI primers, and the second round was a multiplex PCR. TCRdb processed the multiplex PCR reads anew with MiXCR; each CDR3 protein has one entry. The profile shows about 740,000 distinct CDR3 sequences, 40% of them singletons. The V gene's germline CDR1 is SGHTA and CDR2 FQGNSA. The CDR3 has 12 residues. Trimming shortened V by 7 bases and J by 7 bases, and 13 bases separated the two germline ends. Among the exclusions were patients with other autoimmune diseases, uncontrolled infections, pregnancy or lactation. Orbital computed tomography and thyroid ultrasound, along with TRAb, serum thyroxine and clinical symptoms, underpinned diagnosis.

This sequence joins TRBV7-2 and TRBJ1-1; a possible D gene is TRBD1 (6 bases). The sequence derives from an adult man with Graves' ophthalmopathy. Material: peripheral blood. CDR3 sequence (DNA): TGTGCCAGCAAAAGAGGAGGGGGTGAAGCTTTCTTT. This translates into CASKRGGGEAFF.